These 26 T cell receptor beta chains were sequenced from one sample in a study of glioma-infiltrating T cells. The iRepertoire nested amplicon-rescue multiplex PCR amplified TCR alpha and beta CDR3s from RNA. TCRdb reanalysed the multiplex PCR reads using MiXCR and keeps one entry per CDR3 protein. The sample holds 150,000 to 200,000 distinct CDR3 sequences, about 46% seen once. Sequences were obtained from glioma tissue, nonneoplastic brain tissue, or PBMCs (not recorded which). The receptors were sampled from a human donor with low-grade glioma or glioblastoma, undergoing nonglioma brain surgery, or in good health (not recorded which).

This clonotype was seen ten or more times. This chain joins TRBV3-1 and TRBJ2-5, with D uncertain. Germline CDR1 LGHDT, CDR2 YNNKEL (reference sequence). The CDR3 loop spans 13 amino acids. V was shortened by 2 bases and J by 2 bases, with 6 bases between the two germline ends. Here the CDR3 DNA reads TGTGCCAGCAGCCAATCTGTACAAGAGACCCAGTACTTC. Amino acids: CASSQSVQETQYF.

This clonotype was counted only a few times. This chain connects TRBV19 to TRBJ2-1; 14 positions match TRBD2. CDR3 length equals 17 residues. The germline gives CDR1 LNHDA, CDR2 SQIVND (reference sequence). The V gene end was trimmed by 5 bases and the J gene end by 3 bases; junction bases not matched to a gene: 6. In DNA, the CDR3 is TGTGCCAGTAGTTTGTGGACTAGCGGGAGGAACTACAATGAGCAGTTCTTC. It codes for CASSLWTSGRNYNEQFF.

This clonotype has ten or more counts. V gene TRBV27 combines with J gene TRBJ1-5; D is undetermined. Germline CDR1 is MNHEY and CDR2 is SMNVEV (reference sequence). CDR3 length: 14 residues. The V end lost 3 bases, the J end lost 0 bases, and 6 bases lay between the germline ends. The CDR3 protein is CASSFAYSNQPQHF. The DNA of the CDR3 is TGTGCCAGCAGTTTCGCCTATAGCAATCAGCCCCAGCATTTT.

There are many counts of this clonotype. In nucleotides, the CDR3 is TGTGCCAGCAGTTACTCGTGGGGAGGAGGCTACACCTTC. It yields the protein CASSYSWGGGYTF. This rearrangement joins TRBV6-2 or TRBV6-3 to TRBJ1-2; D remains unclear. The V gene lost 0 bases and the J gene lost 8 bases, with 10 bases spanning the gap. This CDR3 contains 13 residues. Per the germline V gene, CDR1 is MNHEY and CDR2 is SVGEGT.

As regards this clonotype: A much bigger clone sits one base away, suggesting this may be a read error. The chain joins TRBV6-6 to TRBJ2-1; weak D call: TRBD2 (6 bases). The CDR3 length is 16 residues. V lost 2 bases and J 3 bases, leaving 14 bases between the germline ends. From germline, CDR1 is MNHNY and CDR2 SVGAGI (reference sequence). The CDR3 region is CASSYGERGLYNEQFF. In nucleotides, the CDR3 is TGTGCCAGCAGTTACGGGGAAAGGGGACTCTACAATGAGCAGTTCTTC.

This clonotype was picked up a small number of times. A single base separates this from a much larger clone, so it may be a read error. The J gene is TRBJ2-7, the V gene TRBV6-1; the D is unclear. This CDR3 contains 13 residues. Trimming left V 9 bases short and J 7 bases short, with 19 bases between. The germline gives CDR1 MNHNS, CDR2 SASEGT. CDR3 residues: CASSREVYNEQYF. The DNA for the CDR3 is TGTGCCAGTTCTAGAGAGGTCTACAATGAGCAGTACTTC.

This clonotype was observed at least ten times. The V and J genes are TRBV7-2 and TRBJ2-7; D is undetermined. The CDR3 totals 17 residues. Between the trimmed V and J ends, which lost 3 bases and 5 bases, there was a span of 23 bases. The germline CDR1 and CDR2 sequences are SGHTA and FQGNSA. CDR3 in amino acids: CASSFLPSRLLVNEQYF. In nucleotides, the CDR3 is TGTGCCAGCAGCTTCCTTCCTTCGCGGCTCTTGGTCAACGAGCAGTACTTC.

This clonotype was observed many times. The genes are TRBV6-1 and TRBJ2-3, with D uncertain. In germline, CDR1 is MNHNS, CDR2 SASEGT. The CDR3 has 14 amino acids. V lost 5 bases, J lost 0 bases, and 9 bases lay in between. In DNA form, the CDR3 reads TGTGCCAGCAGTTATCGGAAAAGCACAGATACGCAGTATTTT. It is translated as CASSYRKSTDTQYF.

The CDR3 is CSARDGTSPGNEQFF. Written as DNA, the CDR3 is TGCAGTGCTAGAGACGGGACTAGCCCGGGGAATGAGCAGTTCTTC. This rearrangement joins TRBV20-1 to TRBJ2-1, with 9 bases identical to TRBD2. The CDR3 runs to 15 residues. CDR1 and CDR2 (germline): DFQATT, SNEGSKA (reference sequence). The V segment lost 0 bases and the J segment 7 bases; nucleotides outside the gene matches: 7.

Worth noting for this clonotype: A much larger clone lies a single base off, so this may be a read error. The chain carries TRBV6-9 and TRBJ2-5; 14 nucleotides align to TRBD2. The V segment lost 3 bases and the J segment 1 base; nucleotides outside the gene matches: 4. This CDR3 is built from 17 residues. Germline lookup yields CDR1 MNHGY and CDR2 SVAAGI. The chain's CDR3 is CASSYGTSGGGQETQYF. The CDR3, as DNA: TGTGCCAGCAGTTACGGGACTAGCGGGGGTGGCCAAGAGACCCAGTACTTC.

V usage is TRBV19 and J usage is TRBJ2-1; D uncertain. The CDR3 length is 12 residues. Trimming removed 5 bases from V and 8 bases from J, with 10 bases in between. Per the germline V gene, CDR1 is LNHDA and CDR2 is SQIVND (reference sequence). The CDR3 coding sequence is TGTGCCAGTAGTGCCCTGAGCGATGAGCAGTTCTTC. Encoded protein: CASSALSDEQFF. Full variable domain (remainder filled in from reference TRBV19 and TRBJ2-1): DGGITQSPKYLFRKEGQNVTLSCEQNLNHDAMYWYRQDPGQGLRLIYYSQIVNDFQKGDIAEGYSVSREKKESFPLTVTSAQKNPTAFYLCASSALSDEQFFGPGTRLTVL.

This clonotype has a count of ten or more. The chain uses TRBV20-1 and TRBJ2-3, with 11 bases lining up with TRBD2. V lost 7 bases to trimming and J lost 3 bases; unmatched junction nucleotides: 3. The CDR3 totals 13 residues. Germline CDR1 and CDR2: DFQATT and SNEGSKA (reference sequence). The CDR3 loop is CSGGTSGTDTQYF. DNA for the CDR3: TGCAGTGGGGGGACTAGCGGAACAGATACGCAGTATTTT.

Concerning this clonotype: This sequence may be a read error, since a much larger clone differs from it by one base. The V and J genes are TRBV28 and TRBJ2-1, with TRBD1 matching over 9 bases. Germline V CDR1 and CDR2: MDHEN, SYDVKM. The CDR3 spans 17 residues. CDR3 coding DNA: TGTGCCGGCAGTTCACTGAGGGGGTTGGGACAGGGCAATGAGCAGTTCTTC. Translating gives CAGSSLRGLGQGNEQFF.

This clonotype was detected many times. This CDR3 reads CASIRTASSVGYEQYF. The CDR3 nucleotides are TGTGCCAGCATCCGAACAGCCTCCTCCGTAGGCTACGAGCAGTACTTC. The chain is built from TRBV7-8 and TRBJ2-7, with no clear D. The CDR3 runs to 16 residues. The germline V and J ends were trimmed by 7 bases and 3 bases, with 22 bases remaining between them. Germline CDR1 SGHVS, CDR2 FQNEAQ.

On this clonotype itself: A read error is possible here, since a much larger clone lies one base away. The CDR3 DNA reads as TGTGCCATCAGTTTCAGCAGGTTAACTCAGCCCCAGCATTTT. This sequence encodes CAISFSRLTQPQHF. The chain combines TRBV12-3 or TRBV12-4 with TRBJ1-5; D is undetermined. CDR3 size: 14 residues.

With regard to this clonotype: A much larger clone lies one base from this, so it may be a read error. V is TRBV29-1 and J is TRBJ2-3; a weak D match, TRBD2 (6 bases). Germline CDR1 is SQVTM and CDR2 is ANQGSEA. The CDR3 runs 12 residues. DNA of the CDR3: TGCAGCCACGAGCGGCGGCGGGATACGCATTATTTT. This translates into CSHERRRDTHYF.

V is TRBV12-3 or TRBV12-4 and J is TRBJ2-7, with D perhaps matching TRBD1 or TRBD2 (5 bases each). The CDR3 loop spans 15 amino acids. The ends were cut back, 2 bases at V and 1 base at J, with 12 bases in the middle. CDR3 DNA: TGTGCCAGCAGTTTAAGCCAGGGACGGTCCTACGAGCAGTACTTC. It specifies CASSLSQGRSYEQYF.

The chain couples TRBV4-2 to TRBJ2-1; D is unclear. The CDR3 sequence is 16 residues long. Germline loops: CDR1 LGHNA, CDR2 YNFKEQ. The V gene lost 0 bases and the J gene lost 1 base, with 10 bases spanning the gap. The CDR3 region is CASSQEIDASYNEQFF. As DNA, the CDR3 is TGTGCCAGCAGCCAAGAGATCGACGCTTCCTACAATGAGCAGTTCTTC.

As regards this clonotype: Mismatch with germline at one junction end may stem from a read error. The CDR3 here is CASRQDLVASGRNEQFF. DNA of the CDR3: TGTGCCAGCAGACAAGATTTGGTGGCTAGCGGGAGAAATGAGCAGTTCTTC. This chain uses TRBV4-2 with TRBJ2-1; 10 nucleotides line up with TRBD2. Germline CDR1 LGHNA, CDR2 YNFKEQ. The CDR3 contains 17 residues.

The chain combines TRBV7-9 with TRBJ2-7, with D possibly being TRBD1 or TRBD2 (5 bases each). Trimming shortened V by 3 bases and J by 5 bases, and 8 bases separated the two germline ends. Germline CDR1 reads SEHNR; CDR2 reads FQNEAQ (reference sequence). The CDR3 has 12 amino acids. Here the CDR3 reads CASSLTGHEQYF. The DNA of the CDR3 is TGTGCCAGCAGCTTGACGGGGCACGAGCAGTACTTC. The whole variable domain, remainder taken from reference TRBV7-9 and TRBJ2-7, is DTGVSQNPRHKITKRGQNVTFRCDPISEHNRLYWYRQTLGQGPEFLTYFQNEAQLEKSRLLSDRFSAERPKGSFSTLEIQRTEQGDSAMYLCASSLTGHEQYFGPGTRLTVT.

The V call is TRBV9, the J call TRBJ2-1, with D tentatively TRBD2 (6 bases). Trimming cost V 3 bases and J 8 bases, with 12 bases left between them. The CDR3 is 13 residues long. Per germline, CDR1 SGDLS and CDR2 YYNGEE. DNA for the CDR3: TGTGCCAGCAGCGGGGACTTTCAGGATGAGCAGTTCTTC. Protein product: CASSGDFQDEQFF.

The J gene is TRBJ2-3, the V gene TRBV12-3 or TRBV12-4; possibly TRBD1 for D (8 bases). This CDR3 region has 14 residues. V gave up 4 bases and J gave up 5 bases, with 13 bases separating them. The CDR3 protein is CASSYNRGGDTQYF. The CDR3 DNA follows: TGTGCCAGCAGTTACAACAGGGGGGGAGATACGCAGTATTTT.

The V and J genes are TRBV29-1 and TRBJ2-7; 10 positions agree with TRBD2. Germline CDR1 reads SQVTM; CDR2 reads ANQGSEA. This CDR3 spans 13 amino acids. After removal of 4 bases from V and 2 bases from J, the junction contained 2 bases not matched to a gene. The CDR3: CSVGTSGPYEQYF. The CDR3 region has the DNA TGCAGCGTTGGGACTAGCGGTCCCTACGAGCAGTACTTC.

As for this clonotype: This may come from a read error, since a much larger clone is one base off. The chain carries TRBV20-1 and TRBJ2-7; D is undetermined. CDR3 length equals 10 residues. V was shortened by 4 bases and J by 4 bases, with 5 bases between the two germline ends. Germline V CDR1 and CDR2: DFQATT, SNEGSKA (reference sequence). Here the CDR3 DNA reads TGCAGTGCTATTGGATACGAGCAGTACTTC. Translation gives CSAIGYEQYF.

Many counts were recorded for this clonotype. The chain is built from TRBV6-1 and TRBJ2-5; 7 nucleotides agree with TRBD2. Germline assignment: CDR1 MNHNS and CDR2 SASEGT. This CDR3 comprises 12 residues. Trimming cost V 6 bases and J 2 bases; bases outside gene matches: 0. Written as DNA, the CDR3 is TGTGCCAGCAGCGGGGGGCAAGAGACCCAGTACTTC. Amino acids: CASSGGQETQYF.

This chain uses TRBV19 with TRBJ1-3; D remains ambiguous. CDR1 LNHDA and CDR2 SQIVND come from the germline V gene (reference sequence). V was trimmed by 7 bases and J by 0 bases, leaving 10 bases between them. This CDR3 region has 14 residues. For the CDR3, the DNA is TGTGCCAGTACTCGGGCCTTCTCTGGAAACACCATATATTTT. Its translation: CASTRAFSGNTIYF.